Listed below are T cell receptor beta chains from one sample, sequenced in a study of early T cells in non-severe SARS-CoV-2 infection. TCRdb redid the calling of the 5' RACE reads with MiXCR, one entry per CDR3 protein. The sample shows 55,000 to 80,000 distinct CDR3 sequences, around 12% of them seen only once. The specimen was whole blood, collected at baseline. These receptors originate from an adult who was a healthcare worker with PCR-confirmed SARS-CoV-2 infection or an uninfected control (not recorded which). Both conserved end residues are part of each CDR3. The D gene is left open where the match is weak. Clone size, where shown, is once, few, many, or a class for clones that have expanded.

D gene	J gene	V gene	clone size	CDR3 protein	CDR3 DNA
.	TRBJ1-4	TRBV20-1	.	CSARNTRWGLSEKLFF	TGCAGTGCTAGAAACACACGTTGGGGTTTGAGTGAAAAACTGTTTTTT
.	TRBJ1-4	TRBV19	few	CASSTTGKLFF	TGTGCCAGTAGTACGACAGGAAAACTGTTTTTT
.	TRBJ2-1	TRBV10-3	many	CAIKPDSGGDSYNEQFF	TGTGCCATCAAACCCGATTCAGGGGGGGACTCCTACAATGAGCAGTTCTTC
.	TRBJ2-7	TRBV28	few	CASSLLGQGLDEQYF	TGTGCCAGCAGTTTATTGGGGCAGGGACTCGACGAGCAGTACTTC
.	TRBJ1-3	TRBV20-1	.	CSASRQSSGNTIYF	TGCAGTGCTAGTCGTCAGAGCTCTGGAAACACCATATATTTT
.	TRBJ2-7	TRBV6-1	.	CASSEYGSGPYEQYF	TGTGCCAGCAGTGAATACGGAAGTGGGCCTTACGAGCAGTACTTC
TRBD1	TRBJ1-1	TRBV7-2	many	CASSTRTGGLAFF	TGTGCCAGCAGCACCCGGACAGGGGGCTTGGCTTTCTTT
.	TRBJ1-5	TRBV5-1	many	CASSTMPGSNQPQHF	TGCGCCAGCAGCACTATGCCAGGTTCCAATCAGCCCCAGCATTTT
TRBD1	TRBJ2-1	TRBV30	many	CAWSRGQLNEQFF	TGTGCCTGGAGTCGGGGACAGCTCAATGAGCAGTTCTTC
.	TRBJ2-1	TRBV20-1	.	CSASWGRGGMSYNEQFF	TGCAGTGCTAGTTGGGGTAGGGGCGGTATGTCCTACAATGAGCAGTTCTTC
.	TRBJ1-4	TRBV2	few	CASGGIEKLFF	TGTGCCAGCGGAGGGATTGAAAAACTGTTTTTT
TRBD1	TRBJ1-1	TRBV18	few	CASSRTGTANTEAFF	TGTGCCAGCTCACGAACCGGGACAGCGAACACTGAAGCTTTCTTT
TRBD2	TRBJ2-3	TRBV7-9	few	CASSPPGGLATDTQYF	TGTGCCAGCAGCCCCCCGGGAGGACTAGCGACAGATACGCAGTATTTT
TRBD1	TRBJ2-3	TRBV25-1	.	CASSESLTGQGASDTQYF	TGTGCCAGCAGTGAATCCCTAACGGGACAGGGGGCATCGGATACGCAGTATTTT
TRBD1	TRBJ2-4	TRBV2	.	CASKQTGAENIQYF	TGTGCCAGCAAACAGACAGGGGCGGAGAACATTCAGTACTTC
.	TRBJ2-1	TRBV6-5	.	CASSPLGVYSSYNEQFF	TGTGCCAGCAGTCCACTGGGGGTTTATAGCTCCTACAATGAGCAGTTCTTC
.	TRBJ2-5	TRBV7-8	once	CASSLLGESQETQYF	TGTGCCAGCAGCCTACTGGGCGAGAGCCAAGAGACCCAGTACTTC
TRBD2	TRBJ2-7	TRBV20-1	many	CSAREASGSYEQYF	TGCAGTGCTAGAGAGGCTAGCGGGAGCTACGAGCAGTACTTC
TRBD2	TRBJ2-7	TRBV24-1	few	CATSDLSPSGSLPYEQYF	TGTGCCACCAGTGATTTGAGTCCTAGCGGGAGCCTACCCTACGAGCAGTACTTC
TRBD1	TRBJ1-5	TRBV27	few	CASRPFGGQINQPQHF	TGTGCCAGCAGGCCATTCGGGGGACAGATCAATCAGCCCCAGCATTTT
TRBD2	TRBJ2-5	TRBV4-3	few	CASSQRSALAGGRETQYF	TGCGCCAGCAGCCAACGGTCGGCTCTAGCGGGAGGAAGAGAGACCCAGTACTTC
TRBD2	TRBJ2-2	TRBV6-4	few	CASSERGGDTGELFF	TGTGCCAGCAGTGAGCGGGGGGGCGACACCGGGGAGCTGTTTTTT
TRBD2	TRBJ2-2	TRBV7-8	few	CASSFPQTSGRGTGELFF	TGTGCCAGCAGCTTCCCCCAGACTAGCGGGAGGGGTACCGGGGAGCTGTTTTTT
TRBD2	TRBJ2-2	TRBV5-4	.	CASSQAGGLKAGELFF	TGTGCCAGCAGCCAAGCGGGAGGCCTCAAAGCCGGGGAGCTGTTTTTT
.	TRBJ2-7	TRBV7-9	few	CAVRDNSYEQYF	TGTGCCGTCCGGGACAACTCCTACGAGCAGTACTTC
.	TRBJ1-3	TRBV12-3/TRBV12-4	.	CASSFALSSGNTIYF	TGTGCCAGCAGTTTCGCCCTTAGCTCTGGAAACACCATATATTTT
.	TRBJ2-5	TRBV6-2/TRBV6-3	few	CASSYFGGQETQYF	TGTGCCAGCAGTTACTTTGGCGGACAAGAGACCCAGTACTTC
.	TRBJ1-5	TRBV6-5	few	CASSYRVNQPQHF	TGTGCCAGCAGTTACAGGGTCAATCAGCCCCAGCATTTT
.	TRBJ1-1	TRBV7-8	few	CASSRWKAEAFF	TGTGCCAGCAGCCGGTGGAAGGCTGAAGCTTTCTTT
.	TRBJ1-3	TRBV12-5	few	CASGQDLGNTIYF	TGTGCTAGTGGCCAGGACCTTGGAAACACCATATATTTT
TRBD2	TRBJ2-1	TRBV14	.	CASSPGLDANEQFF	TGTGCCAGCAGCCCGGGACTAGATGCGAATGAGCAGTTCTTC
.	TRBJ2-3	TRBV27	many	CASSLNPRGDTQYF	TGTGCCAGCAGTTTAAATCCTCGGGGTGATACGCAGTATTTT
.	TRBJ2-7	TRBV20-1	few	CSATLLASGFYEQYF	TGCAGTGCTACCTTACTAGCCTCGGGTTTTTACGAGCAGTACTTC
.	TRBJ1-1	TRBV10-3	.	CAISDNDPTEAFF	TGTGCCATCAGTGATAACGATCCCACTGAAGCTTTCTTT
.	TRBJ2-5	TRBV7-2	few	CASSLAWTETQYF	TGTGCCAGCAGCTTAGCGTGGACGGAGACCCAGTACTTC
TRBD2	TRBJ2-5	TRBV27	few	CASSELAGGFMGTQYF	TGTGCCAGCAGTGAACTAGCGGGAGGGTTCATGGGGACCCAGTACTTC
.	TRBJ2-3	TRBV6-1	many	CASTDPRQPGDTQYF	TGTGCCAGCACCGATCCGCGTCAGCCCGGGGATACGCAGTATTTT
TRBD1	TRBJ1-1	TRBV2	many	CATQGQGRTEAFF	TGTGCCACCCAGGGACAGGGAAGAACTGAAGCTTTCTTT
TRBD2	TRBJ2-1	TRBV20-1	medium-sized	CSAPSGGYNEQFF	TGCAGTGCTCCGAGCGGGGGCTACAATGAGCAGTTCTTC
.	TRBJ1-4	TRBV20-1	many	CSASGPPGTLLEKLFF	TGCAGTGCTAGCGGTCCACCCGGAACGCTGTTAGAAAAACTGTTTTTT
.	TRBJ2-7	TRBV18	.	CASSPGATGNYEQYF	TGTGCCAGCTCACCCGGGGCCACAGGGAACTACGAGCAGTACTTC
TRBD1	TRBJ2-1	TRBV28	few	CASSRWTGRSYNEQFF	TGTGCCAGCAGTCGCTGGACAGGGCGCTCCTACAATGAGCAGTTCTTC
.	TRBJ2-2	TRBV11-2	.	CASSFLRVGELFF	TGTGCCAGCAGCTTCCTACGAGTGGGGGAGCTGTTTTTT
.	TRBJ2-1	TRBV11-2	few	CASSLEGRNFNEQFF	TGTGCCAGCAGCTTAGAGGGGCGGAATTTTAATGAGCAGTTCTTC
TRBD1	TRBJ2-7	TRBV11-2	few	CASSRQGPGEQYF	TGTGCCAGCAGCCGACAGGGGCCGGGCGAGCAGTACTTC
.	TRBJ2-7	TRBV30	.	CAWTHPYKGTYEQYF	TGTGCCTGGACCCACCCTTATAAGGGAACCTACGAGCAGTACTTC
.	TRBJ1-1	TRBV28	.	CASSFGGRAFF	TGTGCCAGCAGTTTCGGGGGGAGAGCTTTCTTT
.	TRBJ2-3	TRBV11-2	few	CASSLVLDTQYF	TGTGCCAGCAGCTTGGTGCTAGATACGCAGTATTTT
.	TRBJ1-1	TRBV5-1	.	CASSLQGASEAAFF	TGCGCCAGCAGCTTGCAGGGAGCCTCAGAGGCAGCTTTCTTT
TRBD1	TRBJ2-4	TRBV4-2	many	CASSRLGQEKNIQYF	TGTGCCAGCAGCCGCCTGGGACAGGAGAAAAACATTCAGTACTTC
.	TRBJ1-1	TRBV10-3	.	CAISYDSAEAFF	TGTGCCATCAGCTATGACAGCGCTGAAGCTTTCTTT
.	TRBJ2-5	TRBV27	many	CASSPLGQQETQYF	TGTGCCAGCAGCCCCCTAGGACAGCAAGAGACCCAGTACTTC